This T cell receptor beta chain was sequenced for a study of CD8+ T cells in alopecia areata. General study points: Persistence during tofacitinib was seen for many expanded lesional clones in scalp and blood. With just one nonresponder, it is still uncertain whether baseline CD8+ expansion relates to response.

This clone came up a few times. The antigen is not known. The CDR3 length is 15 residues. V lost 0 bases, J lost 0 bases, and 7 bases lay in between. Germline-derived CDR1 and CDR2 are SEHNR and FQNEAQ (reference sequence). Treatment in this sample: oral pan-JAK inhibitor, 5-10 mg twice daily. Sequencing used cDNA as its template, made by extracting RNA and reverse transcribing it. This table comes from immunoSEQ multiplex PCR, and its TCRdb copy is limited to in-frame clones, with some not included. The sample lists approximately 110,000 clones, around three fifths seen once, with less than 15% in the top ten.

This sample comprised CD8+ T cells sorted from blood, obtained at week 24, from a patient treated with tofacitinib. This TCR was sampled from a human donor with alopecia areata. The V gene is TRBV7-9, the J gene TRBJ2-3; D gene ambiguous. The CDR3 sequence is CASSLASASTDTQYF. The CDR3, as DNA: TGTGCCAGCAGCTTAGCGAGCGCCAGCACAGATACGCAGTATTTT.